This T cell receptor beta chain came from a study of PD-1 blockade in classical Hodgkin lymphoma. Time point indicated: cycle 4 day 1 (C4D1), after six to seven weeks of nivolumab. Every patient had relapsed following autologous stem cell transplantation, and cohorts differed in brentuximab vedotin exposure. Trimming pared 3 bases from V and 2 bases from J, leaving 8 bases between. This CDR3 comprises 15 residues. From germline, CDR1 is SEHNR and CDR2 FQNEAQ (reference sequence). TCRdb's table, derived via immunoSEQ multiplex PCR, lists solely in-frame clones and lacks some. This table has roughly 50,000 clones, around 90% appearing once.

The sequences come from peripheral blood mononuclear cells (PBMCs), collected before the fourth cycle of nivolumab. V is TRBV7-9 and J is TRBJ2-6; perhaps D is TRBD1 or TRBD2 (5 bases each). This clonotype was sampled from a human donor with classical Hodgkin lymphoma. CDR3 sequence (DNA): TGTGCCAGCAGCTTTTGGGGGACTGGGGCCAACGTCCTGACTTTC. Residues: CASSFWGTGANVLTF.